One sample yielded the 15 T cell receptor beta chains listed below, sequenced in a study of cytomegalovirus exposure and HLA in healthy donors. PCR employed 60 Vbeta and 13 Jbeta primers. Profiled with immunoSEQ multiplex PCR; TCRdb holds only in-frame clones, not every one. The data hold about 180,000 clones, with over 80% observed a single time. What was sequenced was PBMCs. These receptors were obtained from a man in his forties in good health and CMV-seronegative.

The gene calls are TRBV5-4 and TRBJ1-1; perhaps TRBD1 as D (5 bases). Germline values: CDR1 SGHNT, CDR2 YYREEE (reference sequence). The CDR3 is made up of 15 amino acids. V lost 0 bases and J 0 bases, leaving 9 bases between the germline ends. The CDR3, as DNA: TGTGCCAGCAGCTTGGGGGGGGATCTGAACACTGAAGCTTTCTTT. Translation gives CASSLGGDLNTEAFF.

This clone showed up just once. Written as DNA, the CDR3 is TGCAGCGTTGAAGTTGGCCGGGGGGAGTACCAAGAGACCCAGTACTTC. Encoded protein: CSVEVGRGEYQETQYF. The rearrangement links TRBV29-1 to TRBJ2-5; 7 nucleotides agree with TRBD2. Per germline, CDR1 SQVTM and CDR2 ANQGSEA. The V segment lost 1 base and the J segment 0 bases; nucleotides outside the gene matches: 8. CDR3 length: 16 residues.

The J gene is TRBJ2-1, the V gene TRBV9; possibly TRBD2 for D (5 bases). Germline V CDR1 and CDR2: SGDLS, YYNGEE. The V end lost 5 bases, the J end lost 6 bases, and 15 bases lay between the germline ends. This CDR3 region has 14 residues. CDR3 DNA sequence: TGTGCCAGCAGTTTAGCGACTCGCGCCAATGAGCAGTTCTTC. This translates into CASSLATRANEQFF. The full variable domain, in which reference TRBV9 and TRBJ2-1 provide the parts outside the CDR3, is DSGVTQTPKHLITATGQRVTLRCSPRSGDLSVYWYQQSLDQGLQFLIQYYNGEERAKGNILERFSAQQFPDLHSELNLSSLELGDSALYFCASSLATRANEQFFGPGTRLTVL.

This clone was counted once. The genes are TRBV23-1 and TRBJ2-3, with a possible D match to TRBD1 (7 bases). TRBV23-1 is annotated as an ORF whose role is uncertain. The V end lost 3 bases, the J end lost 0 bases, and 19 bases lay between the germline ends. The CDR3 sequence is 18 residues long. The CDR3, as DNA: TGCGCCAGCAGTCAGGAGGGGGCAGGATCACTTAGCACAGATACGCAGTATTTT. Residues: CASSQEGAGSLSTDTQYF.

This clone appeared a few times. This chain joins TRBV6-6 and TRBJ1-6, with 9 positions matching TRBD1. V trimming: 6 bases; J trimming: 5 bases; junction bases outside the gene matches: 2. Germline CDR1 is MNHNY and CDR2 is SVGAGI (reference sequence). The CDR3 runs to 14 residues. The CDR3 region has the DNA TGTGCCAGCAGCCGGACAGGGGATAATTCACCCCTCCACTTT. It translates to CASSRTGDNSPLHF.

The V and J genes are TRBV9 and TRBJ2-3; no firm D call. CDR1 and CDR2 from the germline V gene are SGDLS and YYNGEE. Trimming removed 0 bases from V and 4 bases from J, with 6 bases in between. The CDR3 covers 13 residues. CDR3 nucleotides: TGTGCCAGCAGCGTAGCTGAGGCAGATACGCAGTATTTT. Protein: CASSVAEADTQYF.

V gene TRBV5-1 combines with J gene TRBJ2-7, with 8 bases matching TRBD1. The CDR3 is 17 residues long. The V gene end was trimmed by 3 bases and the J gene end by 0 bases; junction bases not matched to a gene: 11. Germline values: CDR1 SGHRS, CDR2 YFSETQ. The DNA of the CDR3 is TGCGCCAGCAGCTCCTGGATCGGCGGGACAGGCTCCTACGAGCAGTACTTC. It yields the protein CASSSWIGGTGSYEQYF.

The chain joins TRBV28 to TRBJ2-3; D might be TRBD2 (7 bases). This CDR3 spans 16 amino acids. Germline CDR1 reads MDHEN; CDR2 reads SYDVKM. The germline V and J ends were trimmed by 3 bases and 6 bases, with 19 bases remaining between them. The CDR3 sequence is CASSFGGPGTHDTQYF. CDR3 sequence (DNA): TGTGCCAGCAGTTTCGGGGGGCCCGGTACACACGATACGCAGTATTTT.

This chain connects TRBV6-1 to TRBJ2-1; 7 bases map to TRBD2. Losses at the gene ends were 10 bases for V and 6 bases for J; bases not matched to a gene: 3. Germline lookup yields CDR1 MNHNS and CDR2 SASEGT. This CDR3 has 11 amino acids. As DNA, the CDR3 is TGTGCCACGGGGGAGGGCAATGAGCAGTTCTTC. Amino acid sequence: CATGEGNEQFF.

The chain combines TRBV4-1 with TRBJ1-5; no clear D. The germline V gene encodes CDR1 MGHRA and CDR2 YSYEKL. This CDR3 comprises 16 residues. Trimming took off 0 bases at V and 2 bases at J, with 11 bases between the two ends. Written as DNA, the CDR3 is TGCGCCAGCAGCCAAGATCAGCAGGTCCGCAATCAGCCCCAGCATTTT. Encoded protein: CASSQDQQVRNQPQHF.

In this sample, this clone turned up once. The chain has TRBV6-5 and TRBJ2-5, with D possibly being TRBD1 (6 bases). CDR1 and CDR2 (germline): MNHEY, SVGAGI. The CDR3 has 11 amino acids. Trimming removed 8 bases at V and 5 bases at J, with 9 bases between. The CDR3 DNA reads as TGTGCCAGCCAAAGGGGGGAGACCCAGTACTTC. This gives the protein CASQRGETQYF.

The V and J genes are TRBV5-1 and TRBJ2-2, with D tentatively TRBD2 (6 bases). Germline CDR1 and CDR2: SGHRS and YFSETQ. This CDR3 region has 16 residues. The V end lost 1 base, the J end lost 2 bases, and 12 bases lay between the germline ends. In DNA form, the CDR3 reads TGCGCCAGCAGCTTGTCGCGGGGAGATAACACCGGGGAGCTGTTTTTT. It yields the protein CASSLSRGDNTGELFF.

This chain uses TRBV2 with TRBJ1-6; tentatively, D is TRBD1 (5 bases). Germline V gene data show CDR1 as SNHLY and CDR2 as FYNNEI. Trimming removed 8 bases at V and 9 bases at J, with 20 bases between. This CDR3 is built from 15 residues. The CDR3 reads CASQPAGGRGSPLHF. The CDR3 region has the DNA TGTGCCAGCCAGCCGGCCGGGGGTCGGGGTTCACCCCTCCACTTT. Based on the CDR3 plus reference TRBV2 and TRBJ1-6, the full variable domain is EPEVTQTPSHQVTQMGQEVILRCVPISNHLYFYWYRQILGQKVEFLVSFYNNEISEKSEIFDDQFSVERPDGSNFTLKIRSTKLEDSAMYFCASQPAGGRGSPLHFGNGTRLTVT.

This chain's CDR3 is CAWAGQVNTEAFF. The CDR3 DNA reads as TGTGCCTGGGCGGGACAGGTGAACACTGAAGCTTTCTTT. The chain employs TRBV30 and TRBJ1-1; 8 bases agree with TRBD1. V lost 5 bases, J lost 0 bases, and 2 bases stayed unmatched. CDR3 length: 13 amino acids. Germline values: CDR1 GTSNPN, CDR2 SVGIG (reference sequence).

This sequence joins TRBV5-3 and TRBJ1-1; possible D gene TRBD1, 6 bases. TRBV5-3 is identified as an open reading frame with a role that is uncertain. Trimming removed 0 bases at V and 5 bases at J, with 11 bases between. The CDR3 runs 14 residues. The CDR3 DNA is TGTGCCAGAAGCTTGGAACAGGGTAGTACTGAAGCTTTCTTT. Translating it yields CARSLEQGSTEAFF.